A single sample gave rise to the 3 T cell receptor beta chains below, sequenced in a study of blood T cell repertoires in COVID-19. The method was immunoSEQ multiplex PCR; TCRdb's version includes in-frame clones alone and lacks a portion of them. The sample has about 440,000 clones, 88% seen once. Sequencing was carried out using peripheral blood. Source of these receptors: a woman aged 45 to 65 with COVID-19, enrolled during active disease.

The rearrangement links TRBV6-6 to TRBJ2-7; 8 bases line up with TRBD2. CDR1 and CDR2 from the germline V gene are MNHNY and SVGAGI (reference sequence). The CDR3 covers 14 residues. Germline trimming cut 7 bases from V and 6 bases from J; bases unmatched to any gene: 11. The CDR3 is CASTTNGGALEQYF. As DNA, the CDR3 is TGTGCCAGCACGACTAACGGGGGGGCCCTCGAGCAGTACTTC.

This chain links TRBV5-4 with TRBJ2-2; TRBD1 matches 7 bases. The CDR3 is made up of 15 amino acids. The V gene's germline CDR1 is SGHNT and CDR2 YYREEE (reference sequence). Germline trimming cut 4 bases from V and 6 bases from J; bases unmatched to any gene: 9. In nucleotides, the CDR3 is TGTGCCAGCAGCATTCGTACAGGGGTCGCCGGGGAGCTGTTTTTT. The encoded protein is CASSIRTGVAGELFF.

This clone came up once. The genes are TRBV11-3 and TRBJ2-1; 16 bases are shared with TRBD2. Germline V CDR1 and CDR2: SGHNT, YENEEA. V trimming: 5 bases; J trimming: 8 bases; junction bases outside the gene matches: 3. The CDR3 covers 15 residues. The DNA of the CDR3 is TGTGCCAGCAGCCCCGGGACTAGCGGGGGGGATGAGCAGTTCTTC. Translated, it gives CASSPGTSGGDEQFF.